Each of the 20 T cell receptor beta chains below was sequenced from the same sample in a study of STAT3 mutations in large granular lymphocyte leukemia. Study-wide findings and caveats: In T-cell large granular lymphocyte leukemia, about half of patients showed multiple immunodominant subclonotypes.

No antigens are known for them. Profiling relied on immunoSEQ multiplex PCR, and the TCRdb table lists in-frame clones only, not all of them. The sample contains about 7,700 clones, 60% to 85% of which appear only once. The specimen was peripheral blood mononuclear cells. The origin of the receptors is a woman aged 40 to 50 with T-cell large granular lymphocyte leukemia. Some clones in this sample may be carry-over from other donors' samples.

The chain recombines TRBV29-1 with TRBJ2-7; possibly TRBD2 for D (6 bases). CDR1 and CDR2 from the germline V gene are SQVTM and ANQGSEA. The CDR3 loop spans 14 amino acids. V lost 4 bases and J lost 7, with 20 bases in between. CDR3 region: CSVVQVLQEGEQYF. The CDR3 nucleotides read TGCAGCGTTGTACAGGTTCTCCAGGAGGGTGAGCAGTACTTC.

The J gene is TRBJ2-5, the V gene TRBV5-1; 13 nucleotides match TRBD2. The V and J ends lost 4 bases and 5 bases, in that order; junction bases with no gene match: 8. Germline values: CDR1 SGHRS, CDR2 YFSETQ. There are 16 residues in the CDR3. CDR3 residues: CASSAGLAGWTETQYF. The CDR3 DNA sequence: TGCGCCAGCAGCGCGGGACTAGCGGGGTGGACGGAGACCCAGTACTTC.

The chain carries TRBV5-4 and TRBJ2-5; 9 bases are a match to TRBD1. The CDR3 totals 14 residues. V trimming: 3 bases; J trimming: 5 bases; junction bases outside the gene matches: 5. The germline gives CDR1 SGHNT, CDR2 YYREEE (reference sequence). The CDR3 coding sequence is TGTGCCAGCAGCTCCTCGGGACAGGGTGAGACCCAGTACTTC. Protein: CASSSSGQGETQYF.

Turning to this clone: One end of the junction does not line up with germline, which may come from a read error. The V gene is TRBV19, the J gene TRBJ1-5; the match to TRBD1 covers 7 bases. The CDR3 contains 13 residues. CDR1 and CDR2 from the germline V gene are LNHDA and SQIVND (reference sequence). As DNA, the CDR3 is TGTGCCAGTAGTGGGACAGCAAATCGGCCCCAGCATTTT. It is translated as CASSGTANRPQHF. The variable domain in full, completed from reference TRBV19 and TRBJ1-5, reads DGGITQSPKYLFRKEGQNVTLSCEQNLNHDAMYWYRQDPGQGLRLIYYSQIVNDFQKGDIAEGYSVSREKKESFPLTVTSAQKNPTAFYLCASSGTANRPQHFGDGTRLSIL.

The chain combines TRBV25-1 with TRBJ1-2, with D possibly being TRBD1 (6 bases). Trimming cost V 3 bases and J 0 bases, with 11 bases left between them. CDR3 length equals 15 residues. The germline gives CDR1 MGHDK, CDR2 SYGVNS. This CDR3 reads CASSETGLTNYGYTF. CDR3 coding DNA: TGTGCCAGCAGTGAGACAGGCCTAACTAACTATGGCTACACCTTC.

In DNA form, the CDR3 reads TGTGCCACAGGGAGAGGGGGGCAAGAGACCCAGTACTTC. It translates to CATGRGGQETQYF. V and J are TRBV30 and TRBJ2-5, with D possibly called TRBD1 or TRBD2 (6 bases each). The CDR3 is 13 residues long. With 8 bases removed from V and 2 bases from J, the gap between germline ends came to 15 bases. CDR1 is GTSNPN, CDR2 SVGIG, per germline (reference sequence).

J is TRBJ2-7 and V is TRBV29-1; D call uncertain. V was clipped by 0 bases and J by 3 bases, with 9 bases between them. The CDR3 spans 13 residues. Looked up from germline, CDR1 is SQVTM and CDR2 is ANQGSEA. The CDR3 here is CSVEDTQHYEQYF. CDR3 in DNA: TGCAGCGTTGAAGATACACAGCACTACGAGCAGTACTTC.

The V gene is TRBV7-9, the J gene TRBJ1-3, with D unresolved. This CDR3 is built from 12 residues. In germline, CDR1 is SEHNR, CDR2 FQNEAQ (reference sequence). V was clipped by 5 bases and J by 3 bases, with 5 bases between them. The CDR3 protein is CASSPYGNTIYF. The CDR3 DNA follows: TGTGCCAGCAGCCCATATGGAAACACCATATATTTT.

The chain recombines TRBV5-1 with TRBJ1-3; TRBD1 is a possible D gene (6 bases). Trimming cost V 2 bases and J 0 bases, with 9 bases left between them. The CDR3 is made up of 15 amino acids. Germline values: CDR1 SGHRS, CDR2 YFSETQ. DNA for the CDR3: TGCGCCAGCAGCTTATCGGACAGCTCTGGAAACACCATATATTTT. Encoded protein: CASSLSDSSGNTIYF.

J is TRBJ1-5 and V is TRBV6-5; unclear D gene. This CDR3 is 14 amino acids long. Germline V gene sequence: CDR1 MNHEY, CDR2 SVGAGI. The germline V and J ends were trimmed by 3 bases and 6 bases, with 12 bases remaining between them. CDR3 sequence: CASSYKLGSQPQHF. In DNA form, the CDR3 reads TGTGCCAGCAGTTATAAATTAGGGAGTCAGCCCCAGCATTTT.

V is TRBV5-1 and J is TRBJ2-3; D is undetermined. Trimming removed 0 bases at V and 5 bases at J, with 13 bases between. CDR1 is SGHRS and CDR2 is YFSETQ in the germline V gene. The CDR3 contains 15 residues. The DNA of the CDR3 is TGCGCCAGCAGCTTGGCCTCTCCAGCCAGAGATACGCAGTATTTT. Translated, it gives CASSLASPARDTQYF.

The V gene is TRBV5-1, the J gene TRBJ2-1; 7 bases line up with TRBD2. J lost 7 bases, V lost 7 bases, and 8 bases had no gene match. There are 13 residues in the CDR3. Germline CDR1 and CDR2: SGHRS and YFSETQ. The CDR3 DNA follows: TGCGCCAGCCGAGGGGAGGGCCTAAATGAGCAGTTCTTC. It codes for CASRGEGLNEQFF. The full variable domain, completed using reference TRBV5-1 and TRBJ2-1, is KAGVTQTPRYLIKTRGQQVTLSCSPISGHRSVSWYQQTPGQGLQFLFEYFSETQRNKGNFPGRFSGRQFSNSRSEMNVSTLELGDSALYLCASRGEGLNEQFFGPGTRLTVL.

This sequence joins TRBV5-1 and TRBJ2-7; D possibly corresponds to TRBD1 (5 bases). Trimming took off 1 base at V and 1 base at J, with 12 bases between the two ends. Germline loops: CDR1 SGHRS, CDR2 YFSETQ. This CDR3 is 15 amino acids long. The DNA of the CDR3 is TGCGCCAGCAGCTTGACGCAGGGTCTATCCTACGAGCAGTACTTC. This gives the protein CASSLTQGLSYEQYF.

This chain joins TRBV30 and TRBJ1-2, with a possible D match to TRBD1 (5 bases). V was shortened by 4 bases and J by 3 bases, with 15 bases between the two germline ends. The CDR3 is 14 residues long. Per the germline V gene, CDR1 is GTSNPN and CDR2 is SVGIG (reference sequence). This CDR3 reads CAWTQLTDYYGYTF. In DNA form, the CDR3 reads TGTGCCTGGACCCAACTGACAGACTACTATGGCTACACCTTC.

The gene calls are TRBV5-5 and TRBJ2-7; D possibly corresponds to TRBD1 (6 bases). V was shortened by 5 bases and J by 3 bases, with 18 bases between the two germline ends. CDR1 SGHKS and CDR2 YYEKEE come from the germline V gene (reference sequence). There are 15 residues in the CDR3. CDR3 sequence: CASSQTGSPGYEQYF. In DNA, the CDR3 is TGTGCCAGCAGTCAAACAGGGTCGCCGGGCTACGAGCAGTACTTC.

The chain carries TRBV18 and TRBJ1-2; 10 bases map to TRBD1. Germline trimming cut 6 bases from V and 7 bases from J; bases unmatched to any gene: 8. The CDR3 has 14 residues. The germline V gene has CDR1 KGHSH and CDR2 LQKENI. The chain's CDR3 is CASSQPGQGSGYTF. DNA of the CDR3: TGTGCCAGCTCCCAACCGGGACAGGGGAGTGGCTACACCTTC.

The CDR3 DNA reads as TGTGCCAGCAGTTCCCCGACAGGCTCCGCAATCCAGTACTTC. Its protein is CASSSPTGSAIQYF. The J gene is TRBJ2-7, the V gene TRBV28; D perhaps matches TRBD1 (6 bases). CDR1 and CDR2 from the germline V gene are MDHEN and SYDVKM. Trimming stripped 4 bases from V and 10 bases from J, with 20 bases between. This CDR3 is 14 amino acids long. The full variable domain, completed using reference TRBV28 and TRBJ2-7, is DVKVTQSSRYLVKRTGEKVFLECVQDMDHENMFWYRQDPGLGLRLIYFSYDVKMKEKGDIPEGYSVSREKKERFSLILESASTNQTSMYLCASSSPTGSAIQYFGPGTRLTVT.

In this sample, this clone turned up a few times. The J gene is TRBJ2-7, the V gene TRBV5-1; D unresolved. Germline values: CDR1 SGHRS, CDR2 YFSETQ. V was shortened by 10 bases and J by 6 bases, with 11 bases between the two germline ends. This CDR3 spans 10 amino acids. CDR3 in DNA: TGCGCCGGGGAAGGTGGCGAGCAGTACTTC. This sequence encodes CAGEGGEQYF. The entire variable domain, with the rest obtained from reference TRBV5-1 and TRBJ2-7, is as follows: KAGVTQTPRYLIKTRGQQVTLSCSPISGHRSVSWYQQTPGQGLQFLFEYFSETQRNKGNFPGRFSGRQFSNSRSEMNVSTLELGDSALYLCAGEGGEQYFGPGTRLTVT.

The chain couples TRBV11-2 to TRBJ2-7; D is perhaps TRBD1 (5 bases). V was shortened by 1 base and J by 2 bases, with 12 bases between the two germline ends. Germline lookup yields CDR1 SGHAT and CDR2 FQNNGV. The CDR3 covers 15 residues. Here the CDR3 DNA reads TGTGCCAGCAGCTTAGGACCGGACATCACCTACGAGCAGTACTTC. This sequence encodes CASSLGPDITYEQYF.

This clone was observed a few times. This sequence joins TRBV5-6 and TRBJ1-1; weak D call: TRBD1 (6 bases). V gave up 2 bases and J gave up 10 bases, with 12 bases separating them. This CDR3 contains 12 residues. CDR1 is SGHDT and CDR2 is YYEEEE in the germline V gene. The CDR3 loop reads CASSFAGVGAFF. As DNA, the CDR3 is TGTGCCAGCAGCTTTGCAGGGGTAGGAGCTTTCTTT.